This entry concerns a single T cell receptor beta chain. What it binds is not known. The data stem from a study of cytomegalovirus exposure and HLA in healthy donors. The CDR3 consists of 12 residues. The germline CDR1 and CDR2 sequences are SGHNT and YENEEA. V lost 5 bases to trimming and J lost 6 bases, with 9 bases between them. Regarding the study as a whole: Highly shared variants forming one cluster were likely a sequencing artifact.

The PCR ran on 60 Vbeta and 13 Jbeta primers. TCRdb's copy holds only in-frame clones and misses some; the assay was immunoSEQ multiplex PCR. The sample yields about 150,000 clones, around nine tenths seen once. The source is a young woman in good health and CMV-seronegative. Source material: PBMCs. V and J are TRBV11-3 and TRBJ2-3; no clear D. The chain's CDR3 is CASSLRSDTQYF. CDR3 DNA: TGTGCCAGCAGCCTACGGTCCGATACGCAGTATTTT.